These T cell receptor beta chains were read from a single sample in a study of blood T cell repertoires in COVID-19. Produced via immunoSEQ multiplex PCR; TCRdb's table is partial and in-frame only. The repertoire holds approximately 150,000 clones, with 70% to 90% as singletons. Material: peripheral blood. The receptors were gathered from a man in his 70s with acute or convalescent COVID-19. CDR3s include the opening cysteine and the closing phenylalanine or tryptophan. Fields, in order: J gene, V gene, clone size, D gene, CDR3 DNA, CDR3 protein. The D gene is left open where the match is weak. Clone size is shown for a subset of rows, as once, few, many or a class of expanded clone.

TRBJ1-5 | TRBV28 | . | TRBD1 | TGTGCCAGCAGTTTTTGGGGGACAGACAGCAATCAGCCCCAGCATTTT | CASSFWGTDSNQPQHF
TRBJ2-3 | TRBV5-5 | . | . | TGTGCCAGCAGCGTCGAGGGAGATACGCAGTATTTT | CASSVEGDTQYF
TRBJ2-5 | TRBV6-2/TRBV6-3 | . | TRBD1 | TGTGCCAGCAGTCTGACAGGGGGTGGAGAGACCCAGTACTTC | CASSLTGGGETQYF
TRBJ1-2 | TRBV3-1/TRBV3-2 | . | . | TGTGCCAGCAGACGGACGGGGGGGAATGGCTACACCTTC | CASRRTGGNGYTF
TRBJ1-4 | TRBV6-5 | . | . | TGTGCCAGCCGTCGGGGGGTAAATGAAAAACTGTTTTTT | CASRRGVNEKLFF
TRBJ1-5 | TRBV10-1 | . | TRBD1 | TGCGCCAGCAGTGTCTTCACAGGGGGAGCCTATAGCAATCAGCCCCAGCATTTT | CASSVFTGGAYSNQPQHF
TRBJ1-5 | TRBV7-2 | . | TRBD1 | TGTGCCAGCAGCCAAGCAGGGGGCTGGGGTCAGCCCCAGCATTTT | CASSQAGGWGQPQHF
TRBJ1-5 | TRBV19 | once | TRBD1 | TGTGCCAGTAGTATGGGGACAGGGGACCAGCCCCAGCATTTT | CASSMGTGDQPQHF
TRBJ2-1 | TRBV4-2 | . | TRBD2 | TGTGCCAGCAGCCAAGGTCTAGCGGGAGTTGAGCAGTTCTTC | CASSQGLAGVEQFF
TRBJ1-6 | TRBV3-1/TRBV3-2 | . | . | TGTGCCAGCAGCCAAGAGATGCCAGGGCAAGGTTCACCCCTCCACTTT | CASSQEMPGQGSPLHF
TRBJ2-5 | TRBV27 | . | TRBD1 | TGTGCCAGCAGGAGACAGGGAGTTGAGGAGACCCAGTACTTC | CASRRQGVEETQYF
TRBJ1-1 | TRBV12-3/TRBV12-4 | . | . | TGTGCCAGCAGAGGGGAGGGGGACACTGAAGCTTTCTTT | CASRGEGDTEAFF
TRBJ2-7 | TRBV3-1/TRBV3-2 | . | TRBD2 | TGTGCCAGCAGCCAAGACGGTAGCGGGAGAGGTGACGAGCAGTACTTC | CASSQDGSGRGDEQYF
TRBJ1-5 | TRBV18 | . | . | TGTGCCAGCTCACCGAGTGATCTGACGGCCGGGGGGCAGCCCCAGCATTTT | CASSPSDLTAGGQPQHF
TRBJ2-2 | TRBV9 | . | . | TGTGCCAGCAGCGTAGGAGGGGGAGCCGGGGAGCTGTTTTTT | CASSVGGGAGELFF
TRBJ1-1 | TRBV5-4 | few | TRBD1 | TGTGCCAGCAGCCGAAAACAGGGGTTGAATACTGAAGCTTTCTTT | CASSRKQGLNTEAFF
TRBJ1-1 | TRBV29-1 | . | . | TGCAGCGTCTATAGGGGGAGCGAAGCTTTCTTT | CSVYRGSEAFF
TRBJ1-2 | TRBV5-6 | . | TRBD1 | TGTGCCAGCATCTACGGACAGGGGAACTATGGCTACACCTTC | CASIYGQGNYGYTF
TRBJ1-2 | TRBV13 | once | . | TGTGCCAGCAGCTTTTATCAGGGGCTGGGCTACACCTTC | CASSFYQGLGYTF
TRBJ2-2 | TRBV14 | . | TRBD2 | TGTGCCAGCAGCCCGACTAGCGGGGGGGCACCGGAGCTGTTTTTT | CASSPTSGGAPELFF
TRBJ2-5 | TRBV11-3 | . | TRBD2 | TGTGCCAGCAGCTTAGTCATGGGAGGGCAAGAGACCCAGTACTTC | CASSLVMGGQETQYF
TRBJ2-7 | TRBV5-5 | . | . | TGTGCCAGCAGCTTGTCCGGGACAAACTACGAGCAGTACTTC | CASSLSGTNYEQYF
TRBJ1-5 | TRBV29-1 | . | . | TGCAGCGTCGGAGAGAATAGCAATCAGCCCCAGCATTTT | CSVGENSNQPQHF
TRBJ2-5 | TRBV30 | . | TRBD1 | TGTGCCTGGAGTGTAGGGGGCGCGGAGACCCAGTACTTC | CAWSVGGAETQYF
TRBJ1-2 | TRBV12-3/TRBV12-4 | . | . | TGTGCCAGCAGTCCCCCGGGAAACTATGGCTACACCTTC | CASSPPGNYGYTF
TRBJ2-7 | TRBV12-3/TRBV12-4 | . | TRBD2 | TGTGCCAGCAGTCCGTTCGGGGGAGCGGGGACGGACTTC | CASSPFGGAGTDF
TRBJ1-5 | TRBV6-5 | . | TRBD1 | TGTGCCAGCATAGTAGGGGGCTTTGGCAATCAGCCCCAGCATTTT | CASIVGGFGNQPQHF
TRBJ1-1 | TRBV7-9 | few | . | TGTGCCAGCAGCTCGACAGTGCCAGGGAACACTGAAGCTTTCTTT | CASSSTVPGNTEAFF
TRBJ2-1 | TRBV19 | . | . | TGTGCCAGTAGTACCCTAAACGGGGGCTCCTACAATGAGCAGTTCTTC | CASSTLNGGSYNEQFF
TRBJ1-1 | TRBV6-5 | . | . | TGTGCCAGCAGTTACCACACAGGGACTGAAGCTTTCTTT | CASSYHTGTEAFF
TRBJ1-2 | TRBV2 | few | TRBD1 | TGTGCCAGCAAGTCAGAGAGTGGAGTGACAGGGGACGGCTACACCTTC | CASKSESGVTGDGYTF
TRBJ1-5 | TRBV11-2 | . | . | TGTGCCAGCAGCTTAACCGGTGATCAGCCCCAGCATTTT | CASSLTGDQPQHF
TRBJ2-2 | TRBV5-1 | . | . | TGCGCCAGCAGCCCGACAGCGAACACCGGGGAGCTGTTTTTT | CASSPTANTGELFF
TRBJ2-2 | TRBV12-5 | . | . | TGTGCTAGTGGTTGGGGGCGGGACAGCTACACCGGGGAGCTGTTTTTT | CASGWGRDSYTGELFF
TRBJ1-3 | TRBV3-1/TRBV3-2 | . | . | TGTGCCACCGGGGGGCGCTCTGGAAACACCATATATTTT | CATGGRSGNTIYF
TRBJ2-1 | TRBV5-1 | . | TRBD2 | TGCGCCAGCAGCTTGGCCGTGGTAGCGGGAGAAGAGGAGCAGTTCTTC | CASSLAVVAGEEEQFF